The rows below give T cell receptor beta chains drawn from one sample of a study of cytomegalovirus exposure and HLA in healthy donors. TCRdb's table, derived via immunoSEQ multiplex PCR, lists solely in-frame clones and lacks some. The specimen's table records over 150,000 clones. The specimen sequenced was PBMCs. The receptors derive from a boy younger than 18 in good health and CMV-seronegative. The CDR3 runs from the conserved cysteine through the conserved F or W.

TRBV5-4 CASRPSVGGRETQYF
TRBV6-1 CASSDGPQQETQYF
TRBV29-1 CSVRTGLNYGYTF
TRBV5-5 CASSWAPAGGAYEQYF
TRBV6-5 CASTVGREVNYGYTF
TRBV30 CAWSGWTSGRPSSYNEQFF
TRBV10-1 CASSDGTEHTGELFF
TRBV7-9 CASSPGQGWTEAFF
TRBV28 CASITSGTSNYGYTF
TRBV9 CASSGTGERNEQFF
TRBV29-1 CSVEVDRGGAQYF
TRBV6-5 CASRPPGQGNSPLHF
TRBV4-1 CASSPSSGAHEQFF
TRBV7-2 CASSPDRVAAKTQYF
TRBV9 CASSVGAGFYEQYF
TRBV27 CACMPAAQETQYF
TRBV4-1 CASSQVVDRSSGYTF
TRBV6-4 CASSDSSRNTEAFF
TRBV15 CATSGSDRGYDEQFF
TRBV7-2 CASSLTRPAGSYEQYF
TRBV6-4 CASSGTGSGANVLTF
TRBV19 CASKVSAGWYEQYF
TRBV19 CASDDRGGYGYTF
TRBV9 CASSVGGLGDYEQYF
TRBV5-6 CASSASGVEQYF
TRBV28 CASSLSRGTFQPQHF
TRBV18 CASSGGPQETQYF
TRBV6-1 CASSEGPGVAYEQYF
TRBV9 CASSGHSGDLTDTQYF
TRBV2 CATQGQGGNNEQFF
TRBV7-9 CASSLERSGELFF
TRBV9 CASSAQSGQKNTEAFF
TRBV2 CASSDLGSYEQYF
TRBV28 CASRQAWASGGSRETQYF
TRBV28 CASSVTGTTGELFF
TRBV19 CASSIVGKHYGYTF
TRBV6-1 CASSEQIEAFF
TRBV7-2 CASMRDSLTGELFF
TRBV10-3 CAISDSRQAGNTIYF
TRBV9 CASSVGTGYNEQFF
TRBV6-5 CASSYSWVGTRTEAFF
TRBV28 CASRGTSGSTDTQYF
TRBV27 CASSLNGGVKTQYF
TRBV12-5 CASGLETGPLRFADTQYF
TRBV4-1 CASSSDRGRYGYTF
TRBV2 CASRLELGRNTEAFF
TRBV9 CASSVVAGRQETQYF
TRBV11-2 CASSWRGRDTGELFF
TRBV11-2 CASSLVAGVGLEQYF
TRBV30 CAWATRGTRSSYEQYF
TRBV7-9 CASSSVGGINNEQFF
TRBV7-3 CASSFEGGPQYF
TRBV30 CAWSLGVAGGLSLWDTQYF